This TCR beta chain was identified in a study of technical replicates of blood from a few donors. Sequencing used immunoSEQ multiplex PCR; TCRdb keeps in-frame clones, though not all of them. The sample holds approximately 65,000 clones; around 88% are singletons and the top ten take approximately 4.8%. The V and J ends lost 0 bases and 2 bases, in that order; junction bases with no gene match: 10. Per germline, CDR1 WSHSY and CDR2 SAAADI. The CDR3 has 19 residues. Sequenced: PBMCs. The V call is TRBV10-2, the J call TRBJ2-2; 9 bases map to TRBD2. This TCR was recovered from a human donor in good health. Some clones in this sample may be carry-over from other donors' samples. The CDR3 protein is CASSESPLAGWLNTGELFF. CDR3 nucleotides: TGCGCCAGCAGTGAGTCGCCACTAGCGGGTTGGCTTAACACCGGGGAGCTGTTTTTT.